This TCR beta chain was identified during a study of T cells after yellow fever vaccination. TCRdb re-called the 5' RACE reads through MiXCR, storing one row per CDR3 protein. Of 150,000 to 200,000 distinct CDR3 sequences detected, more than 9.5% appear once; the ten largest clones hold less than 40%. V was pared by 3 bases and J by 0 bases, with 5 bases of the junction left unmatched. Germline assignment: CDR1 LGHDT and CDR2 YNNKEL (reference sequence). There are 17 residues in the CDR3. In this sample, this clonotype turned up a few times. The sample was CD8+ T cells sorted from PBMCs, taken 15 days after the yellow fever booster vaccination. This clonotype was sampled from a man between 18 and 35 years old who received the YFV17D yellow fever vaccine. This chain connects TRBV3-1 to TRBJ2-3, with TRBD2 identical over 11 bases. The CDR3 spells CASSHPGTSGSTDTQYF. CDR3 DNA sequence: TGTGCCAGCAGCCACCCCGGGACTAGCGGTAGCACAGATACGCAGTATTTT.